The T cell receptor (beta chain) under discussion was sequenced for a study of response to subunit inactivated influenza vaccine. Study-level findings and limits: A suggestion made by the authors is that each seasonal influenza vaccination recruits few new T cells.

This clonotype appeared a single time. The antigen is not known. One entry per CDR3 protein, called by TCRdb with MiXCR from the RT-PCR reads. The sample lists approximately 520,000 distinct CDR3 sequences; around 25% were seen once. The CDR3 is 14 amino acids. Deletions cut 6 bases from V and 7 bases from J, with 18 bases between. The V gene's germline CDR1 is MNHNS and CDR2 SASEGT. This chain joins TRBV6-1 and TRBJ1-2, with D possibly TRBD1 on 5 matching bases. The receptor comes from a man aged 45-60 years who received an inactivated influenza vaccine. The source material was CD4+ T cells sorted from PBMCs, sampled 5 days after vaccination. This CDR3 is CASRDPGGLAGYTF. CDR3 DNA sequence: TGTGCCAGCAGGGACCCTGGGGGACTAGCTGGCTACACCTTC.